This T cell receptor (beta chain) came from a study of T cell responses to AZD1222 COVID-19 vaccine. Study-wide points: A rise in Spike-specific TCR breadth and depth followed two AZD1222 doses. The donor group comprised mostly white British people and more females; the analysis possibly underestimated clonal diversity. Vaccine-associated CD4 TCRs ranged over spike, dominating at 160-218 and 743-854.

Remarks on this clone: What it binds is unknown.

Researchers grouped second doses given at about 4 or about 12 weeks into one pool. The data were produced by immunoSEQ multiplex PCR, yet TCRdb's version contains in-frame clones alone and is incomplete. This table holds almost 70,000 clones, about four fifths found once. Germline V CDR1 and CDR2: SEHNR, FQNEAQ (reference sequence). V lost 4 bases and J lost 0, with 9 bases in between. The CDR3 has 15 residues. This chain joins TRBV7-9 and TRBJ1-4; D remains unclear. The sequence was collected from an adult who received the AZD1222 COVID-19 vaccine. The sequencing used peripheral blood, collected 28 days after the second AZD1222 dose. The CDR3 DNA is TGTGCCAGCAGCTCCTGGCGAACAACTAATGAAAAACTGTTTTTT. This sequence encodes CASSSWRTTNEKLFF.